These 19 T cell receptor beta chains came from one sample sequenced in a study of blood T cell repertoires in COVID-19. Sequencing was performed with immunoSEQ multiplex PCR; in TCRdb, only in-frame clones are kept and a portion is missing. Of tens of thousands of clones detected, 82% appear once; the ten largest clones hold 22%. Input material: peripheral blood. Receptor source: a woman aged 55-75 years with acute or convalescent COVID-19.

The chain employs TRBV5-6 and TRBJ2-7, with 7 bases identical to TRBD2. The CDR3 length is 14 residues. CDR1 is SGHDT and CDR2 is YYEEEE in the germline V gene. Trimming removed 0 bases from V and 2 bases from J; junction bases left unmatched: 2. The CDR3 DNA is TGTGCCAGCAGCTTGGACCGGGGGGCCTACGAGCAGTACTTC. It is translated as CASSLDRGAYEQYF. The full variable domain, its missing parts supplied by reference TRBV5-6 and TRBJ2-7, is DAGVTQSPTHLIKTRGQQVTLRCSPKSGHDTVSWYQQALGQGPQFIFQYYEEEERQRGNFPDRFSGHQFPNYSSELNVNALLLGDSALYLCASSLDRGAYEQYFGPGTRLTVT.

The sample holds a few counts of this clone. The V gene is TRBV9, the J gene TRBJ1-1; 8 nucleotides line up with TRBD1. The ends lost 2 bases at V and 1 base at J; junction bases unmatched: 7. Germline CDR1 and CDR2: SGDLS and YYNGEE. This CDR3 has 16 residues. The CDR3 protein is CASSVGQGATNTEAFF. As DNA, the CDR3 is TGTGCCAGCAGCGTGGGGCAGGGGGCGACGAACACTGAAGCTTTCTTT.

The chain couples TRBV28 to TRBJ2-2; D is possibly TRBD1 (6 bases). The germline gives CDR1 MDHEN, CDR2 SYDVKM. V dropped 4 bases and J dropped 0 bases, with 21 bases sitting between them. The CDR3 contains 19 residues. Here the CDR3 reads CASSSFRDTHFSNTGELFF. CDR3 coding DNA: TGTGCCAGCAGTTCTTTCCGGGACACCCACTTCTCGAACACCGGGGAGCTGTTTTTT.

J is TRBJ1-2 and V is TRBV6-5, with a weak D call TRBD1 (6 bases). The CDR3 covers 14 residues. V gave up 6 bases and J gave up 7 bases, with 18 bases separating them. In germline, CDR1 is MNHEY, CDR2 SVGAGI. CDR3 sequence reads: CASRAGAPTGGYTF. Written as DNA, the CDR3 is TGTGCCAGCAGGGCAGGGGCCCCCACAGGTGGCTACACCTTC.

This CDR3 is CASSRRAATDTQYF. The CDR3 DNA sequence: TGTGCCAGCAGTCGGAGGGCAGCAACAGATACGCAGTATTTT. This chain joins TRBV6-5 and TRBJ2-3; a weak D match, TRBD2 (6 bases). Trimming cost V 5 bases and J 3 bases, with 12 bases left between them. The CDR3 covers 14 residues. Germline values: CDR1 MNHEY, CDR2 SVGAGI.

The chain carries TRBV4-1 and TRBJ1-6; D remains unclear. The CDR3 runs to 19 residues. Germline loops: CDR1 MGHRA, CDR2 YSYEKL. Between the trimmed V and J ends, which lost 0 bases and 7 bases, there was a span of 22 bases. The CDR3 sequence is CASSQDLPSRLTGNSPLHF. As DNA, the CDR3 is TGCGCCAGCAGCCAAGATCTCCCGTCTAGGCTCACGGGAAATTCACCCCTCCACTTT.

The chain links TRBV6-6 to TRBJ2-5, with 10 bases that match TRBD2. J was trimmed by 2 bases and V by 0 bases; bases with no gene match: 3. Germline lookup yields CDR1 MNHNY and CDR2 SVGAGI (reference sequence). The CDR3 has 16 amino acids. Here the CDR3 reads CASSYSASGGQETQYF. The CDR3 nucleotides are TGTGCCAGCAGTTACTCGGCTAGCGGGGGTCAAGAGACCCAGTACTTC.

This chain joins TRBV19 and TRBJ2-5; 7 bases agree with TRBD1. The trim removed 3 bases at V and 4 bases at J, leaving 5 bases unmatched. The CDR3 is 14 residues long. CDR1 LNHDA and CDR2 SQIVND come from the germline V gene (reference sequence). The CDR3 region has the DNA TGTGCCAGTAGTATTAAGGGGGCTGGAGAGACCCAGTACTTC. This gives the protein CASSIKGAGETQYF.

J is TRBJ2-7 and V is TRBV27; 7 bases line up with TRBD1. Germline CDR1 reads MNHEY; CDR2 reads SMNVEV (reference sequence). This CDR3 comprises 16 residues. Losses at the gene ends were 4 bases for V and 3 bases for J; bases not matched to a gene: 12. CDR3: CASSSLPGQAHYEQYF. In DNA, the CDR3 is TGTGCCAGCAGTTCCCTCCCCGGACAGGCGCACTACGAGCAGTACTTC.

As DNA, the CDR3 is TGTGCTAGTGGCCGCTATGGGGGGGACGAGCAGTACTTC. Translation gives CASGRYGGDEQYF. The J gene is TRBJ2-7, the V gene TRBV12-5, with 7 positions matching TRBD2. V dropped 6 bases and J dropped 5; count of bases not matched to a gene: 7. This CDR3 contains 13 residues. Germline lookup yields CDR1 LGHNT and CDR2 FRNRAP.

The V gene is TRBV5-1, the J gene TRBJ2-1; perhaps TRBD2 as D (5 bases). The CDR3 length is 11 residues. Trimming removed 2 bases at V and 11 bases at J, with 8 bases between. Germline V gene lookup returns CDR1 SGHRS and CDR2 YFSETQ. For the CDR3, the DNA is TGCGCCAGCAGCTTAAACGGGAAGCAGTTCTTC. This translates into CASSLNGKQFF.

For this clone: At one end the junction does not follow the germline gene, possibly because of a read error. The V and J genes are TRBV7-9 and TRBJ1-4; no reliable D call. This CDR3 is 13 amino acids long. Germline values: CDR1 SEHNR, CDR2 FQNEAQ (reference sequence). The CDR3 DNA sequence: TGTGCCGGCAGTCCCTCAACTAATGAAAAACTGTTTTTT. It codes for CAGSPSTNEKLFF. Drawing the rest from reference TRBV7-9 and TRBJ1-4, the complete variable domain is DTGVSQNPRHKITKRGQNVTFRCDPISEHNRLYWYRQTLGQGPEFLTYFQNEAQLEKSRLLSDRFSAERPKGSFSTLEIQRTEQGDSAMYLCAGSPSTNEKLFFGSGTQLSVL.

This clone was observed once. The rearrangement links TRBV7-9 to TRBJ1-1; 7 bases match TRBD1. Germline trimming cut 5 bases from V and 1 base from J; bases unmatched to any gene: 4. The CDR3 has 14 amino acids. Germline CDR1 is SEHNR and CDR2 is FQNEAQ (reference sequence). CDR3 protein: CASSPGGKNTEAFF. The CDR3 DNA is TGTGCCAGCAGCCCAGGGGGGAAGAACACTGAAGCTTTCTTT.

V is TRBV4-2 and J is TRBJ1-2, with a weak D call TRBD1 (6 bases). The germline gives CDR1 LGHNA, CDR2 YNFKEQ. CDR3 length equals 15 residues. Trimming stripped 5 bases from V and 2 bases from J, with 15 bases between. The CDR3 reads CASSATGDMNYGYTF. CDR3 DNA sequence: TGTGCCAGCAGCGCGACAGGAGACATGAACTATGGCTACACCTTC.

The gene calls are TRBV2 and TRBJ2-2, with D possibly being TRBD2 (5 bases). The CDR3 runs 14 residues. Trimming took 6 bases from V and 0 from J, leaving 8 bases between them. CDR1 is SNHLY, CDR2 FYNNEI, per germline. The CDR3 here is CASRDGANTGELFF. In nucleotides, the CDR3 is TGTGCCAGCAGGGACGGGGCGAACACCGGGGAGCTGTTTTTT. The whole variable domain, filled in from reference TRBV2 and TRBJ2-2, reads EPEVTQTPSHQVTQMGQEVILRCVPISNHLYFYWYRQILGQKVEFLVSFYNNEISEKSEIFDDQFSVERPDGSNFTLKIRSTKLEDSAMYFCASRDGANTGELFFGEGSRLTVL.

The chain joins TRBV6-6 to TRBJ1-2; 9 bases map to TRBD1. The CDR3 has 12 residues. The ends lost 11 bases at V and 7 bases at J; junction bases unmatched: 8. Germline V lookup: CDR1 MNHNY, CDR2 SVGAGI (reference sequence). CDR3 DNA sequence: TGTGCCGTGAGACAGGGGGAGGCTGGCTACACCTTC. Its protein product is CAVRQGEAGYTF.

CDR3: CASSFAGEVGYTF. As DNA, the CDR3 is TGTGCCAGCAGTTTCGCAGGGGAAGTAGGCTACACCTTC. V usage is TRBV27 and J usage is TRBJ1-2, with D possibly matching TRBD1 (6 bases). The V gene lost 3 bases and the J gene lost 8 bases, with 13 bases spanning the gap. Germline CDR1 is MNHEY and CDR2 is SMNVEV (reference sequence). The CDR3 is 13 residues long.

The chain joins TRBV4-3 to TRBJ2-2; a possible D gene is TRBD1 (6 bases). Germline CDR1 is LGHNA and CDR2 is YSLEER. V lost 4 bases to trimming and J lost 2 bases, with 14 bases between them. The CDR3 runs 16 residues. The CDR3 sequence: CASSRRTGTNTGELFF. In DNA, the CDR3 is TGCGCCAGCAGCCGGAGAACGGGGACAAACACCGGGGAGCTGTTTTTT.

The chain has TRBV6-5 and TRBJ1-2; D gene unclear. CDR1 MNHEY and CDR2 SVGAGI come from the germline V gene. Trimming stripped 6 bases from V and 8 bases from J, with 19 bases between. The CDR3 covers 14 residues. CDR3 protein: CASSSSPPGGGYTF. The CDR3 DNA reads TGTGCCAGCAGCTCCTCGCCGCCCGGCGGAGGCTACACCTTC.